These 16 T cell receptor beta chains originate from one sample sequenced in a study of control samples from healthy donors and cancer patients. Measured with immunoSEQ multiplex PCR; TCRdb has only the in-frame clones, and not every one. Among more than 120,000 clones listed, approximately 92% were seen once. The specimen sequenced was blood. The receptors stem from a man younger than 40 in good health.

CDR3 loop: CASSIPGRNEKLFF. CDR3 in DNA: TGTGCCAGTAGTATTCCTGGGAGAAATGAAAAACTGTTTTTT. The chain links TRBV19 to TRBJ1-4; D remains unclear. Trimming took off 3 bases at V and 5 bases at J, with 10 bases between the two ends. This CDR3 spans 14 amino acids. Germline assignment: CDR1 LNHDA and CDR2 SQIVND (reference sequence).

The CDR3 coding sequence is TGTGCCAGCAGCTTGACAGTATATGGCTACACCTTC. This encodes CASSLTVYGYTF. This chain joins TRBV12-3 or TRBV12-4 and TRBJ1-2, with D maybe TRBD1 (5 bases). Trimming pared 6 bases from V and 5 bases from J, leaving 10 bases between. CDR3 size: 12 residues.

The V gene is TRBV27, the J gene TRBJ1-6, with D possibly TRBD1 on 5 matching bases. This CDR3 is 19 amino acids long. Trimming cost V 1 base and J 8 bases, with 24 bases left between them. Germline CDR1 and CDR2: MNHEY and SMNVEV (reference sequence). CDR3 amino acids: CASSLFLPGRRILHSPLHF. The CDR3 DNA reads TGTGCCAGCAGTTTATTTCTTCCGGGACGCCGTATTTTGCATTCACCCCTCCACTTT.

The chain uses TRBV19 and TRBJ2-3; the match to TRBD1 covers 9 bases. This CDR3 is 15 amino acids long. V lost 3 bases to trimming and J lost 4 bases; unmatched junction nucleotides: 5. CDR1 and CDR2 (germline): LNHDA, SQIVND (reference sequence). The CDR3 spells CASSIHTGGADTQYF. The CDR3 DNA follows: TGTGCCAGTAGTATTCACACAGGGGGCGCAGATACGCAGTATTTT.

CDR3 in amino acids: CAVGDSSYNEQFF. The CDR3 DNA is TGTGCCGTCGGGGACAGCTCCTACAATGAGCAGTTCTTC. The rearrangement uses TRBV24-1 and TRBJ2-1, with TRBD1 matching over 7 bases. CDR1 KGHDR and CDR2 SFDVKD come from the germline V gene. With V trimmed by 12 bases and J by 0 bases, 4 bases remained unmatched. This CDR3 spans 13 amino acids.

The chain links TRBV27 to TRBJ1-4, with a tentative D call TRBD1 (5 bases). V lost 5 bases and J 8 bases, leaving 12 bases between the germline ends. Germline V gene sequence: CDR1 MNHEY, CDR2 SMNVEV (reference sequence). The CDR3 has 13 residues. CDR3 loop: CASSPRDVEKLFF. As DNA, the CDR3 is TGTGCCAGCAGTCCCCGGGACGTGGAAAAACTGTTTTTT.

The chain links TRBV12-3 or TRBV12-4 to TRBJ1-2; 8 positions agree with TRBD1. After removal of 5 bases from V and 8 bases from J, the junction contained 7 bases not matched to a gene. This CDR3 region has 13 residues. The CDR3 reads CASSPQGVRGYTF. For the CDR3, the DNA is TGTGCCAGCAGTCCACAGGGGGTACGGGGCTACACCTTC.

The chain has TRBV27 and TRBJ1-2, with 7 bases fitting TRBD1. Trimming removed 6 bases from V and 2 bases from J; junction bases left unmatched: 3. The CDR3 totals 13 residues. Per the germline V gene, CDR1 is MNHEY and CDR2 is SMNVEV (reference sequence). CDR3: CASRLGQNYGYTF. CDR3 in DNA: TGTGCCAGCAGGCTGGGACAGAACTATGGCTACACCTTC.

The V and J genes are TRBV14 and TRBJ1-2, with unresolved D. Looked up from germline, CDR1 is SGHDN and CDR2 is FVKESK. This CDR3 region has 14 residues. Trimming took 0 bases from V and 7 from J, leaving 12 bases between them. CDR3 protein: CASSQERPGRGYTF. CDR3 sequence (DNA): TGTGCCAGCAGCCAAGAGAGGCCAGGTCGTGGCTACACCTTC.

Only one count was recorded for this clone. This sequence joins TRBV10-3 and TRBJ1-2; D perhaps matches TRBD1 (5 bases). The CDR3 totals 12 residues. Trimming left V 11 bases short and J 8 bases short, with 18 bases between. CDR1 is ENHRY and CDR2 is SYGVKD in the germline V gene. The DNA for the CDR3 is TGTGCCTCCCTCGCGGGGACGGGAGGCTACACCTTC. Amino acids: CASLAGTGGYTF.

The chain uses TRBV3-1 (or the pseudogene TRBV3-2) and TRBJ1-1; possible D gene TRBD1, 5 bases. The CDR3 consists of 17 residues. The germline V gene encodes CDR1 LGHDT and CDR2 YNNKEL (reference sequence). V was pared by 4 bases and J by 5 bases, with 23 bases between. CDR3 in DNA: TGTGCCAGCAGCCCCCCAGGATGGGGGGGTGGGAATACTGAAGCTTTCTTT. Its translation is CASSPPGWGGGNTEAFF.

The rearrangement joins TRBV7-8 to TRBJ2-2, with 11 bases that match TRBD2. CDR1 is SGHVS and CDR2 is FQNEAQ in the germline V gene. V shed 5 bases and J 3 bases; nucleotides not matched to a gene: 5. The CDR3 runs to 16 residues. The CDR3 loop is CASSQGTSGYTGELFF. CDR3 nucleotide sequence: TGTGCCAGCAGCCAGGGGACTAGCGGCTACACCGGGGAGCTGTTTTTT.

A single count supports this clone. V usage is TRBV5-1 and J usage is TRBJ2-3, with 11 positions matching TRBD2. With 4 bases clipped from V and 1 base from J, the junction kept 5 bases outside the gene matches. Germline assignment: CDR1 SGHRS and CDR2 YFSETQ. The CDR3 covers 16 residues. CDR3 in amino acids: CASSRTSGGGTDTQYF. CDR3 coding DNA: TGCGCCAGCAGCAGAACTAGCGGGGGTGGCACAGATACGCAGTATTTT.

The gene calls are TRBV27 and TRBJ1-2; D not resolved. Trimming took off 0 bases at V and 8 bases at J, with 13 bases between the two ends. The germline V gene encodes CDR1 MNHEY and CDR2 SMNVEV (reference sequence). The CDR3 sequence is 14 residues long. In DNA form, the CDR3 reads TGTGCCAGCAGTTTATCCCCCCGGGGTGGAGGCTACACCTTC. Protein: CASSLSPRGGGYTF.

The chain combines TRBV6-5 with TRBJ2-7; 9 nucleotides line up with TRBD2. V lost 8 bases to trimming and J lost 5 bases; unmatched junction nucleotides: 7. The CDR3 contains 13 residues. Germline CDR1 reads MNHEY; CDR2 reads SVGAGI. Written as DNA, the CDR3 is TGTGCCAGCCGCAGAGGGACTAGCAACGAGCAGTACTTC. Amino acids: CASRRGTSNEQYF.

This clone was seen a single time. The rearrangement links TRBV18 to TRBJ1-1, with D maybe TRBD1 (5 bases). Germline assignment: CDR1 KGHSH and CDR2 LQKENI. The CDR3 runs to 15 residues. V was shortened by 4 bases and J by 3 bases, with 15 bases between the two germline ends. CDR3 region: CASSRGLGPDTEAFF. The CDR3 coding sequence is TGTGCCAGCTCACGTGGATTGGGGCCCGACACTGAAGCTTTCTTT.